The 15 T cell receptor beta chains reported below all come from one sample, sequenced in a study of T cells after yellow fever vaccination. MiXCR was run by TCRdb on the 5' RACE reads, yielding one entry per CDR3 protein. The sample contains about 550,000 distinct CDR3 sequences, around 21% of which appear only once. The input for sequencing was PBMCs, taken 15 days after the yellow fever booster vaccination. The receptors derive from a man under 40 who received the YFV17D yellow fever vaccine.

The CDR3: CASSLGGARYYEQYF. Here the CDR3 DNA reads TGTGCCAGCAGCTTAGGAGGGGCTAGATACTACGAGCAGTACTTC. The chain uses TRBV7-2 and TRBJ2-7; D tentatively fits TRBD1 or TRBD2 (5 bases each). Germline V CDR1 and CDR2: SGHTA, FQGNSA. The CDR3 is 15 amino acids. V gave up 1 base and J gave up 3 bases, with 13 bases separating them.

V and J are TRBV5-1 and TRBJ2-7; 7 nucleotides align to TRBD1. V lost 2 bases, J lost 1 base, and 6 bases stayed unmatched. This CDR3 is 15 amino acids long. Germline CDR1 SGHRS, CDR2 YFSETQ. DNA of the CDR3: TGCGCCAGCAGCTTCGGGGACAGAGATTCCTACGAGCAGTACTTC. Amino acids: CASSFGDRDSYEQYF.

This clonotype showed up just once. The chain has TRBV12-3 or TRBV12-4 and TRBJ1-1; D unclear. CDR3 length: 12 residues. The V gene lost 8 bases and the J gene lost 6 bases, with 13 bases spanning the gap. The CDR3 DNA follows: TGTGCCAGCGGCCTCGGGGTTGCTGAAGCTTTCTTT. Translation gives CASGLGVAEAFF.

The V and J genes are TRBV10-2 and TRBJ2-1, with 8 positions matching TRBD2. The CDR3 totals 14 residues. Germline V gives CDR1 WSHSY, CDR2 SAAADI. V was clipped by 7 bases and J by 7 bases; unmatched bases: 9. In DNA, the CDR3 is TGCGCCAGCATTGGTCTTAGCGGGGAAAATGAGCAGTTCTTC. It translates to CASIGLSGENEQFF.

This chain links TRBV18 with TRBJ2-7; the D gene could be TRBD1 or TRBD2 (5 bases each). V was shortened by 1 base and J by 3 bases, with 7 bases between the two germline ends. This CDR3 is 13 amino acids long. The germline CDR1 and CDR2 sequences are KGHSH and LQKENI. Here the CDR3 reads CASSPRGNYEQYF. CDR3 coding DNA: TGTGCCAGCTCACCACGGGGGAACTACGAGCAGTACTTC.

A few counts support this clonotype. The chain couples TRBV4-1 to TRBJ2-7; D may match TRBD1 or TRBD2 (6 bases each). This CDR3 is built from 14 residues. Germline-derived CDR1 and CDR2 are MGHRA and YSYEKL. Deletions cut 1 base from V and 6 bases from J, with 13 bases between. The CDR3 DNA reads TGCGCCAGCAGCCAAGTGGGGGGCCGTCGCGAGCAGTACTTC. It is translated as CASSQVGGRREQYF.

This chain joins TRBV10-3 and TRBJ2-3, with TRBD2 identical over 9 bases. The junction had 4 bases not matched to a gene; V was cut back by 9 bases and J by 3 bases. CDR1 and CDR2 (germline): ENHRY, SYGVKD. The CDR3 consists of 13 residues. CDR3 sequence (DNA): TGTGCCATTAGGCGGGAGGGGACAGATACGCAGTATTTT. Amino acid sequence: CAIRREGTDTQYF.

This clonotype turned up a few times. This chain joins TRBV20-1 and TRBJ2-3, with D possibly TRBD2 on 5 matching bases. The CDR3 runs 12 residues. V dropped 6 bases and J dropped 2 bases, with 9 bases sitting between them. Germline values: CDR1 DFQATT, CDR2 SNEGSKA (reference sequence). As DNA, the CDR3 is TGCAGTGCGACTATAAACACAGATACGCAGTATTTT. Amino acid sequence: CSATINTDTQYF.

This CDR3 is CASSNSGMSYEQYF. DNA for the CDR3: TGTGCCAGCAGCAATAGCGGGATGAGTTACGAGCAGTACTTC. The chain is built from TRBV7-2 and TRBJ2-7, with TRBD2 matching 8 bases. The V and J ends lost 5 bases and 4 bases, in that order; junction bases with no gene match: 7. The CDR3 loop spans 14 amino acids. The germline gives CDR1 SGHTA, CDR2 FQGNSA.

The chain uses TRBV6-1 and TRBJ1-2; 9 bases are a match to TRBD1. The CDR3 consists of 13 residues. Looked up from germline, CDR1 is MNHNS and CDR2 is SASEGT. The trim removed 7 bases at V and 3 bases at J, leaving 3 bases unmatched. The CDR3 DNA sequence: TGTGCCAGCAAGACAGGGGGGGACTATGGCTACACCTTC. It encodes CASKTGGDYGYTF.

The V call is TRBV9, the J call TRBJ2-2; D call uncertain. The CDR3 loop spans 12 amino acids. Germline V gene sequence: CDR1 SGDLS, CDR2 YYNGEE. The V end lost 1 base, the J end lost 8 bases, and 6 bases lay between the germline ends. The CDR3 loop is CASSVILGELFF. The CDR3 DNA reads as TGTGCCAGCAGCGTAATTCTTGGGGAGCTGTTTTTT.

The chain employs TRBV20-1 and TRBJ2-6, with D tentatively TRBD2 (5 bases). The CDR3 runs to 14 residues. Deletions cut 1 base from V and 3 bases from J, with 7 bases between. Germline CDR1 and CDR2: DFQATT and SNEGSKA (reference sequence). CDR3 loop: CSARARDGANVLTF. CDR3 bases: TGCAGTGCTAGAGCACGGGATGGGGCCAACGTCCTGACTTTC.

The gene calls are TRBV5-1 and TRBJ1-1; D call uncertain. This CDR3 comprises 12 residues. CDR1 is SGHRS, CDR2 YFSETQ, per germline. Trimming stripped 0 bases from V and 3 bases from J, with 3 bases between. The CDR3, as DNA: TGCGCCAGCAGCTTGGAGGACACTGAAGCTTTCTTT. This sequence encodes CASSLEDTEAFF.

The chain recombines TRBV5-1 with TRBJ2-3; TRBD1 might be the D (6 bases). With 4 bases removed from V and 0 bases from J, the gap between germline ends came to 12 bases. Germline V gene data show CDR1 as SGHRS and CDR2 as YFSETQ. The CDR3 loop spans 15 amino acids. The DNA of the CDR3 is TGCGCCAGCAGCGTCGGGACACAGAGCACAGATACGCAGTATTTT. As protein: CASSVGTQSTDTQYF.

The CDR3: CASSSMAGGSEKLFF. The CDR3, as DNA: TGTGCCAGCAGTTCCATGGCAGGGGGAAGTGAAAAACTGTTTTTT. The chain recombines TRBV28 with TRBJ1-4, with 7 bases matching TRBD1. The CDR3 contains 15 residues. CDR1 is MDHEN, CDR2 SYDVKM, per germline. V trimming: 4 bases; J trimming: 7 bases; junction bases outside the gene matches: 9.